Included here is one TCR beta chain sequence, with context. The antigen is not known. This record comes from a study of shared clonotypes between healthy human individuals. A CD45RA+ naive subset and a CD45RA-negative memory subset were split from CD4+ cells. The table came from immunoSEQ multiplex PCR; TCRdb's copy has only in-frame clones and leaves some out. This repertoire shows 2,500,000 or so clones, roughly 92% found once; its top ten account for around 0.15%. The study's findings and limits: Sequencing depth was a factor that was expected to affect clonotype sharing among donors.

What was sequenced was naive CD4+ T cells sorted from blood. Subset meaning: CD45RA+ positively selected. This clonotype was obtained from a man aged 18 to 30 in good health.

The CDR3 protein is CASSQEVASPLHF. The CDR3 DNA is TGCGCCAGCAGCCAAGAGGTAGCATCACCCCTCCACTTT. The V gene is TRBV4-1, the J gene TRBJ1-6, with D hard to call. Germline values: CDR1 MGHRA, CDR2 YSYEKL. The germline V and J ends were trimmed by 0 bases and 10 bases, with 7 bases remaining between them. The CDR3 extends over 13 amino acids.